This TCR beta chain was obtained from a study of blood T cell repertoires in COVID-19. Method: immunoSEQ multiplex PCR; TCRdb's copy keeps in-frame clones and lacks some. The sample contains 300,000 to 450,000 clones, approximately 89% of which appear only once. The length of the CDR3 is 14 residues. V lost 5 bases to trimming and J lost 2 bases, with 13 bases between them. Germline CDR1 SQVTM, CDR2 ANQGSEA. This clone came up once. The chain carries TRBV29-1 and TRBJ1-5; unclear D gene. Material: peripheral blood. The receptor was derived from a woman aged 55 to 70 with COVID-19, enrolled during active disease. The CDR3 region is CSVRHPGGNQPQHF. CDR3 coding DNA: TGCAGCGTTCGCCACCCCGGGGGCAATCAGCCCCAGCATTTT.